This entry lists 22 T cell receptor beta chains sequenced from one sample in a study of T cells after yellow fever vaccination. One entry per CDR3 protein results from TCRdb running MiXCR on the 5' RACE reads. The table includes a few hundred thousand distinct CDR3 sequences, roughly 6.2% detected once. The sample consisted of PBMCs, taken 5 days after the yellow fever booster vaccination. The receptors originated from a man aged 30 to 45 who received the YFV17D yellow fever vaccine.

This clonotype was observed a handful of times. CDR3 sequence reads: CASSPRGGGWGEQFF. The DNA for the CDR3 is TGTGCCAGCAGTCCCCGAGGGGGGGGCTGGGGTGAGCAGTTCTTC. The V and J genes are TRBV6-1 and TRBJ2-1; maybe TRBD2 (7 bases). The length of the CDR3 is 15 residues. Germline V gene sequence: CDR1 MNHNS, CDR2 SASEGT. V dropped 5 bases and J dropped 9 bases, with 20 bases sitting between them.

The V gene is TRBV4-3, the J gene TRBJ2-7; either TRBD1 or TRBD2 may fit D (6 bases each). Germline loops: CDR1 LGHNA, CDR2 YSLEER. The CDR3 spans 18 residues. The germline V and J ends were trimmed by 2 bases and 1 base, with 21 bases remaining between them. The CDR3 nucleotides read TGCGCCAGCAGCCAACAGGGGTCAGCGGGCGGGGTTTCCTACGAGCAGTACTTC. Protein sequence: CASSQQGSAGGVSYEQYF.

This clonotype was counted only a few times. This rearrangement joins TRBV7-6 to TRBJ2-7, with a possible D match to TRBD1 (5 bases). The CDR3 has 12 amino acids. V dropped 2 bases and J dropped 6 bases, with 8 bases sitting between them. Germline-derived CDR1 and CDR2 are SGHVS and FNYEAQ. The DNA of the CDR3 is TGTGCCAGCAGCTTAATGGGGCTCGAGCAGTACTTC. It is translated as CASSLMGLEQYF.

This clonotype occurred many times. The genes are TRBV12-3 or TRBV12-4 and TRBJ1-1; a possible D gene is TRBD1 (6 bases). V lost 6 bases and J lost 1, with 12 bases in between. This CDR3 has 14 residues. CDR3 region: CASRSGTPNTEAFF. The CDR3 DNA reads TGTGCCAGCAGATCCGGGACACCGAACACTGAAGCTTTCTTT.

CDR3 sequence reads: CSVPPGGPNSPLHF. In nucleotides, the CDR3 is TGCAGTGTCCCCCCGGGCGGGCCAAATTCACCCCTCCACTTT. V is TRBV20-1 and J is TRBJ1-6; no reliable D call. V was shortened by 7 bases and J by 7 bases, with 17 bases between the two germline ends. From germline, CDR1 is DFQATT and CDR2 SNEGSKA (reference sequence). The CDR3 is 14 residues long.

About this clonotype: This may stem from a read error, because a much larger clone lies one nucleotide away. CDR3 protein: CASSPRLAGMRPNTRELFF. The DNA for the CDR3 is TGCGCCAGCAGCCCAAGACTAGCGGGGATGCGACCGAACACCCGGGAGCTGTTTTTT. J is TRBJ2-2 and V is TRBV5-1, with TRBD2 matching over 11 bases. The germline gives CDR1 SGHRS, CDR2 YFSETQ. This CDR3 contains 19 residues.

As concerns this clonotype: This could be a read error, since a much larger clone is one nucleotide away. The chain couples TRBV4-3 to TRBJ2-5; the match to TRBD2 covers 9 bases. The germline gives CDR1 LGHNA, CDR2 YSLEER. There are 17 residues in the CDR3. CDR3 nucleotide sequence: TGCGCCAGCAGCCAACGACGACTAGCGGACGGAGGAGAGACCCTGTACTTC. This encodes CASSQRRLADGGETLYF.

This clonotype was detected only a few times. V and J are TRBV6-4 and TRBJ2-1; 10 bases align to TRBD1. The length of the CDR3 is 15 residues. Per germline, CDR1 MRHNA and CDR2 SNTAGT. Unmatched junction bases numbered 2, after V lost 0 bases and J lost 6 bases. CDR3 amino acids: CASSDSGQGLNEQFF. The CDR3 bases are TGTGCCAGCAGTGACTCGGGACAGGGGCTCAATGAGCAGTTCTTC.

The chain recombines TRBV12-3 or TRBV12-4 with TRBJ2-1; the D gene is possibly TRBD1 (6 bases). The CDR3 is made up of 15 amino acids. V was trimmed by 6 bases and J by 3 bases, leaving 15 bases between them. CDR3 amino acids: CASRHRVSDYNEQFF. The DNA for the CDR3 is TGTGCCAGCAGGCACAGGGTTAGCGACTACAATGAGCAGTTCTTC.

The J gene is TRBJ1-1, the V gene TRBV18; 9 positions agree with TRBD1. The germline V gene encodes CDR1 KGHSH and CDR2 LQKENI. The CDR3 extends over 14 amino acids. V was clipped by 2 bases and J by 4 bases; unmatched bases: 2. The CDR3 protein is CASSPTDRGTEAFF. DNA of the CDR3: TGTGCCAGCTCACCAACGGACAGGGGCACTGAAGCTTTCTTT.

The chain joins TRBV6-5 to TRBJ1-6; D might be TRBD1 (6 bases). V gave up 0 bases and J gave up 8 bases, with 8 bases separating them. This CDR3 has 14 residues. Germline CDR1 is MNHEY and CDR2 is SVGAGI. CDR3 nucleotides: TGTGCCAGCAGTTACTCGCCAGGGGATTCACCCCTCCACTTT. It translates to CASSYSPGDSPLHF.

This clonotype has more than one count but fewer than ten. The rearrangement uses TRBV7-6 and TRBJ2-4; the match to TRBD1 covers 9 bases. Trimming removed 5 bases from V and 6 bases from J; junction bases left unmatched: 2. The CDR3 contains 13 residues. Germline-derived CDR1 and CDR2 are SGHVS and FNYEAQ. The CDR3 DNA reads TGTGCCAGCAGCCCGACAGGGGGAAACATTCAGTACTTC. Translating gives CASSPTGGNIQYF.

The chain has TRBV5-1 and TRBJ2-3; TRBD1 matches 8 bases. Germline trimming cut 7 bases from V and 1 base from J; bases unmatched to any gene: 5. The CDR3 spans 14 residues. CDR1 and CDR2 (germline): SGHRS, YFSETQ. The chain's CDR3 is CASQKTGGTDTQYF. The CDR3 nucleotides are TGCGCCAGCCAGAAGACAGGGGGCACAGATACGCAGTATTTT.

There are many counts of this clonotype. CDR3: CASSVVGGSGETQYF. In nucleotides, the CDR3 is TGTGCCAGCAGCGTAGTAGGCGGGAGTGGTGAGACCCAGTACTTC. V gene TRBV9 combines with J gene TRBJ2-5, with 7 bases that match TRBD2. Germline-derived CDR1 and CDR2 are SGDLS and YYNGEE. This CDR3 has 15 amino acids. V trimming: 0 bases; J trimming: 5 bases; junction bases outside the gene matches: 7.

J is TRBJ1-3 and V is TRBV9; TRBD1 might be the D (6 bases). Germline values: CDR1 SGDLS, CDR2 YYNGEE. CDR3 length: 19 residues. V lost 0 bases and J lost 3, with 22 bases in between. CDR3 residues: CASSVVAQGHPPDGNTIYF. The DNA for the CDR3 is TGTGCCAGCAGCGTAGTCGCACAGGGTCATCCACCCGATGGAAACACCATATATTTT.

On this clonotype: One base away lies a much larger clone, so this may be a sequencing read error. The chain has TRBV20-1 and TRBJ2-7, with D perhaps TRBD1 (6 bases). Germline V gene sequence: CDR1 DFQATT, CDR2 SNEGSKA (reference sequence). This CDR3 contains 13 residues. The CDR3 region has the DNA TGCAGTGCTGAGGGACATTACTCCTACAAGCAGTACTTC. It yields the protein CSAEGHYSYKQYF.

This clonotype was counted a few times. The chain joins TRBV5-4 to TRBJ2-5; 7 bases line up with TRBD2. Trimming removed 6 bases from V and 5 bases from J; junction bases left unmatched: 10. Germline CDR1 is SGHNT and CDR2 is YYREEE (reference sequence). This CDR3 spans 14 amino acids. DNA of the CDR3: TGTGCCAGCAACGAGGGCGGGACTAAGGAGACCCAGTACTTC. It specifies CASNEGGTKETQYF.

The table lists this clonotype with many counts. The V and J genes are TRBV9 and TRBJ2-5; D is undetermined. The CDR3 covers 13 residues. Trimming took 0 bases from V and 5 from J, leaving 8 bases between them. In germline, CDR1 is SGDLS, CDR2 YYNGEE. CDR3 in amino acids: CASSVAGSETQYF. The CDR3 DNA sequence: TGTGCCAGCAGCGTAGCAGGTTCTGAGACCCAGTACTTC.

Of note for this clonotype: A much larger clone lies one base from this, so it may be a read error. The genes are TRBV7-2 and TRBJ2-7; TRBD1 matches at 11 bases. Looked up from germline, CDR1 is SGHTA and CDR2 is FQGNSA. V lost 7 bases and J lost 5; bases outside the gene matches: 7. CDR3 size: 14 residues. The CDR3 protein is CASIKDRGRNEQYF. The CDR3 DNA reads as TGTGCCAGCATCAAGGACAGGGGGCGCAACGAGCAGTACTTC.

In DNA form, the CDR3 reads TGTGCCAGCAGCTTACTGGGAACTAGCCTAGACTACAATGAGCAGTTCTTC. Translation: CASSLLGTSLDYNEQFF. The chain carries TRBV11-2 and TRBJ2-1; D is possibly TRBD2 (6 bases). Per the germline V gene, CDR1 is SGHAT and CDR2 is FQNNGV. The CDR3 consists of 17 residues. Trimming stripped 2 bases from V and 3 bases from J, with 17 bases between.

This clonotype came up a few times. J is TRBJ1-2 and V is TRBV12-3 or TRBV12-4; 7 nucleotides agree with TRBD1. This CDR3 has 12 amino acids. After removal of 4 bases from V and 4 bases from J, the junction contained 0 bases not matched to a gene. In DNA, the CDR3 is TGTGCCAGCAGTTCAGGGGGCTATGGCTACACCTTC. It is translated as CASSSGGYGYTF.

This clonotype was picked up a small number of times. The chain uses TRBV6-6 and TRBJ2-1, with a possible D match to TRBD2 (6 bases). Trimming removed 5 bases from V and 10 bases from J, with 12 bases in between. The CDR3 runs 12 residues. Germline assignment: CDR1 MNHNY and CDR2 SVGAGI (reference sequence). CDR3: CASSHRLGEQFF. The CDR3 DNA sequence: TGTGCCAGCAGTCACCGACTAGGGGAGCAGTTCTTC.